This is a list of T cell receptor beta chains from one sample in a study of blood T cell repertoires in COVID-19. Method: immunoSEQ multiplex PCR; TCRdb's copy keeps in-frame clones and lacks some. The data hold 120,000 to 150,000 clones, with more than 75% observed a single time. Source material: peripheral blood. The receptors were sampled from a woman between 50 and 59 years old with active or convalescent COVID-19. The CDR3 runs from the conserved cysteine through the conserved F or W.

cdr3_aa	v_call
CSASLAGGLVTQYF	TRBV20-1
CASGGASADEQFF	TRBV25-1
CASSSQGNTEAFF	TRBV5-4
CASSQDRMEGPADTQYF	TRBV3-1/TRBV3-2
CSGQGPYEQYF	TRBV20-1
CASSYSHRGFPGEPQHF	TRBV6-2/TRBV6-3
CASSPRTGGDGYTF	TRBV18
CASSYDAKAWETQYF	TRBV6-2/TRBV6-3
CASSPFAGAGELFF	TRBV3-1/TRBV3-2
CASSLGQGAYEQYF	TRBV7-9
CASSQDDRVQETQYF	TRBV4-1
CASTLAGGSSYEQYF	TRBV2
CASSLGGTGYSPLHF	TRBV5-4
CASSIGGASFYEQYF	TRBV19
CAWKDIGPVAFF	TRBV30
CASSPGAGGYGANVLTF	TRBV11-2
CASSSISRVYF	TRBV7-2
CASSQGPGANTGELFF	TRBV4-3
CASANRDSNQPQHF	TRBV27
CASSSRTGRNEQYF	TRBV2
CATSDRTGALTDTQYF	TRBV24-1
CASSTQPDSPLHF	TRBV19
CASSSQGAGTEAFF	TRBV5-1
CASSIGLAYEQYF	TRBV19
CSAGTGGYNEQFF	TRBV29-1
CASSFDRGSTEAFF	TRBV7-8
CASSPGDRGAEAQYF	TRBV7-2
CASSRVELGRNQPQHF	TRBV4-1
CARSSRLAGSPSTDTQYF	TRBV5-3
CASSLDPSGGAYGYNEQFF	TRBV5-1
CASSLAQSGDGYTF	TRBV5-1
CASSQDGGRAEAFF	TRBV11-3
CASSSLGTVYGYTF	TRBV6-5
CAWQGAQGQPQHF	TRBV30
CASSRILAQSSYEQYF	TRBV4-1
CASSLRQGARVVSETQYF	TRBV28
CASSFRGADGYTF	TRBV5-5
CASSVSGGGETQYF	TRBV9
CSVGLPGHPPKGYTF	TRBV29-1
CASSRDRVPLGQYF	TRBV6-5
CASSQSGVFPNQPQHF	TRBV2
CASSLEAGGRNEQFF	TRBV7-2
CASSFSPTGQGRNTIYF	TRBV5-1
CASSTRDRGIDTQYF	TRBV5-4
CASSLLAGGPNEQFF	TRBV5-1
CTSSDGTGNYNSPLHF	TRBV5-1
CAWTGTGLAPNTEAFF	TRBV30
CAPRGGNEQYF	TRBV24-1
CSVAGDYTGELFF	TRBV29-1
CASSYSSDRVRYEQYF	TRBV6-7
CASSQGWRAYEQYF	TRBV3-1/TRBV3-2